This T cell receptor beta chain is drawn from a study of blood T cell repertoires in COVID-19 (dated by TCRdb to the early 2020s). Background on the whole study: Collaborator samples came from the United States, Italy and Spain and covered acute and convalescent phases of COVID-19. A freely available public database, intended as a resource for researchers studying the immune response to SARS-CoV-2, is where the repertoires were released. The samples were drawn from the first 160 participants of the ongoing ImmuneRACE study and from 1,254 subjects provided by 6 global collaborators. Nearly every sample came with metadata listing a de-identified subject ID, COVID-19 status, age in years and sex. The prospective study material was composed of cDNA or gDNA derived from T cells, B-cell-depleted T cells, or PBMCs. Where available, HLA class I and class II types were taken from metadata supplied by the sample provider and were not determined by assay-based typing. The dataset comprised deeply sampled blood TCRbeta repertoires from subjects exposed to, actively infected with, or recovered from COVID-19. On the study overall, not on this receptor specifically: Clinical and demographic metadata were provided uncurated, with the amount varying by source and participant.

With regard to this clone: Its cognate antigen has yet to be identified. No base quality values were provided; no much bigger clone lies one nucleotide off.

TCRbeta CDR3 regions were amplified from genomic DNA using the immunoSEQ Assay, a bias-controlled multiplex PCR. The authors' analysis ran thus. The number of nucleated cells in each sample was estimated from the amplification of reference gene primers within the assay. Sequence reads were collapsed and filtered to measure the absolute abundance of every unique TCRbeta CDR3 rearrangement. For each sample, productive Simpson clonality was calculated by taking the square root of Simpson's diversity index across productive rearrangements. TCRdb limited this immuneACCESS table to in-frame rearrangements with V and J called. A share of clones is missing; checked studies link under half to unresolved V genes, and the rest is unexplained. D and trimming were read from the DNA, whereas the V and J calls and clone size are those reported in that table. The sample table contains roughly 260,000 clones; only one count was recorded for roughly 86% of them. The top ten clonotypes cover approximately 9.4% of the sample.

The CDR3 sequence holds 16 residues, the cysteine and phenylalanine included. Only CDR3 DNA is held: 48 bases, read in frame from base 1. CDR1 SGDLS and CDR2 YYNGEE are derived from the germline V gene. V is reduced by 0 bases and J by 6 bases, leaving a spacing of 16 bases between them. Samples from volunteer blood donors who had recovered from COVID-19 were contributed by a second Seattle source. The collaborating institutions used their own protocols to collect whole blood in K2EDTA tubes. Collaborator samples were shipped for TCRbeta analysis as frozen whole blood, isolated PBMCs, or DNA extracted from either sample type.

The chain employs TRBV9 and TRBJ2-4; the D gene is perhaps TRBD2, on 6 matching bases. The receptor was derived from a man aged 40-49 years who had recovered from COVID-19. The specimen was peripheral blood. The CDR3 corresponds to CASSVGLEEWRNIQYF. The base sequence is TGTGCCAGCAGCGTAGGACTAGAGGAGTGGAGAAACATTCAGTACTTC.